Each of the 22 T cell receptor beta chains below was sequenced from the same sample in a study of T cells in Graves' hyperthyroidism and ophthalmopathy. Amplification of TCR beta CDR3 regions used RNA as the template. First-round RT-PCR targeting the TCR CDR3 was performed with the HTBI primer set. TCRdb re-called the multiplex PCR reads with MiXCR, one entry per CDR3 protein. The profile shows 370,000 or so distinct CDR3 sequences, approximately 13% of them singletons. The sequenced material came from blood. Receptor source: a man younger than 45 with Graves' hyperthyroidism that later progressed to Graves' ophthalmopathy.

The CDR3 protein is CASSGRTGGASRQPQHF. The CDR3 DNA follows: TGTGCCAGCAGTGGAAGAACAGGGGGCGCTTCCCGGCAGCCCCAGCATTTT. This rearrangement joins TRBV6-1 to TRBJ1-5, with TRBD1 matching 9 bases. V lost 4 bases to trimming and J lost 7 bases; unmatched junction nucleotides: 14. This CDR3 spans 17 amino acids. The germline gives CDR1 MNHNS, CDR2 SASEGT.

This clonotype was counted at least ten times. CDR3 residues: CASREGLNTEAFF. CDR3 coding DNA: TGTGCCAGCAGGGAGGGGCTGAACACTGAAGCTTTCTTT. V usage is TRBV7-9 and J usage is TRBJ1-1; tentatively, D is TRBD1 (5 bases). The CDR3 loop spans 13 amino acids. V lost 6 bases to trimming and J lost 0 bases, with 8 bases between them. Germline CDR1 SEHNR, CDR2 FQNEAQ (reference sequence).

This clonotype was seen ten or more times. The CDR3 bases are TGTGCCAGCAGTTACGACGTGGGTGACTATGGCTACACCTTC. Translating it yields CASSYDVGDYGYTF. The genes are TRBV6-5 and TRBJ1-2, with D uncertain. CDR3 size: 14 residues. CDR1 is MNHEY, CDR2 SVGAGI, per germline. V lost 2 bases to trimming and J lost 3 bases, with 10 bases between them.

This clonotype was found many times. This chain links TRBV10-3 with TRBJ1-3, with D perhaps matching TRBD1 (5 bases). The CDR3 spans 14 residues. Germline V gene lookup returns CDR1 ENHRY and CDR2 SYGVKD. Between the trimmed V and J ends, which lost 4 bases and 7 bases, there was a span of 14 bases. The CDR3 reads CAISAVRPGNTIYF. The CDR3 region has the DNA TGTGCCATCAGTGCCGTAAGACCAGGGAACACCATATATTTT.

This rearrangement joins TRBV19 to TRBJ1-6; possibly TRBD1 for D (5 bases). V lost 4 bases to trimming and J lost 13 bases, with 17 bases between them. This CDR3 spans 14 amino acids. Germline CDR1 reads LNHDA; CDR2 reads SQIVND (reference sequence). The CDR3 sequence is CASSTVTGRNPLHF. The CDR3 DNA sequence: TGTGCCAGTAGTACCGTTACGGGGCGAAATCCCCTCCACTTT.

Ten or more counts support this clonotype. The V gene is TRBV28, the J gene TRBJ2-1, with D perhaps TRBD1 (5 bases). This CDR3 has 14 amino acids. Germline CDR1 and CDR2: MDHEN and SYDVKM. Trimming removed 5 bases at V and 0 bases at J, with 8 bases between. This CDR3 reads CASSPGFSYNEQFF. CDR3 nucleotide sequence: TGTGCCAGCAGTCCAGGGTTCTCCTACAATGAGCAGTTCTTC.

There are a few counts of this clonotype. This chain connects TRBV9 to TRBJ1-4, with D possibly matching TRBD1 (6 bases). V lost 2 bases, J lost 1 base, and 12 bases lay in between. The CDR3 sequence is 16 residues long. CDR1 and CDR2 from the germline V gene are SGDLS and YYNGEE. The CDR3, as DNA: TGTGCCAGCAGCGTCGCCACAGGGTTAACTAATGAAAAACTGTTTTTT. This sequence encodes CASSVATGLTNEKLFF.

In this sample, this clonotype turned up a few times. CDR3 DNA: TGTGCCAGCAGCCCCGTCGGGGGGAACACCGGGGAGCTGTTTTTT. Translating it yields CASSPVGGNTGELFF. The V call is TRBV27, the J call TRBJ2-2; D possibly corresponds to TRBD2 (6 bases). The V end was cut by 6 bases, the J end by 1 base, with 12 bases between. Germline lookup yields CDR1 MNHEY and CDR2 SMNVEV (reference sequence). The CDR3 runs to 15 residues.

The chain is built from TRBV6-1 and TRBJ2-2; 9 bases align to TRBD1. V lost 7 bases, J lost 6 bases, and 6 bases stayed unmatched. Per the germline V gene, CDR1 is MNHNS and CDR2 is SASEGT. This CDR3 has 14 residues. The CDR3 is CASIGTGSPGELFF. In nucleotides, the CDR3 is TGTGCCAGCATCGGGACAGGGAGCCCCGGGGAGCTGTTTTTT.

This sequence joins TRBV7-9 and TRBJ1-2; D not certain. Per the germline V gene, CDR1 is SEHNR and CDR2 is FQNEAQ (reference sequence). The V and J ends lost 5 bases and 13 bases respectively, with 5 bases between them. The length of the CDR3 is 8 residues. Here the CDR3 DNA reads TGTGCCAGCAGCCACTTCACCTTC. Its protein is CASSHFTF.

This clonotype was seen ten or more times. V usage is TRBV2 and J usage is TRBJ1-6; 7 nucleotides align to TRBD1. This CDR3 spans 14 amino acids. Germline V lookup: CDR1 SNHLY, CDR2 FYNNEI. V was pared by 11 bases and J by 0 bases, with 4 bases of the junction left unmatched. The CDR3 sequence: CASGGSSYNSPLHF. The CDR3 bases are TGTGCCTCAGGGGGGAGCTCCTATAATTCACCCCTCCACTTT.

This chain links TRBV4-1 with TRBJ2-1; 8 nucleotides line up with TRBD2. This CDR3 has 17 amino acids. Germline CDR1 and CDR2: MGHRA and YSYEKL. V shed 0 bases, J shed 4 bases, and the junction held 8 bases outside the gene matches. In nucleotides, the CDR3 is TGCGCCAGCAGCCAAGATTCGGGACTAGATATATACAATGAGCAGTTCTTC. This translates into CASSQDSGLDIYNEQFF.

The table lists this clonotype with many counts. The CDR3 loop is CASSFGGTHGYTF. In DNA, the CDR3 is TGCGCCAGCAGCTTCGGGGGGACTCATGGCTACACCTTC. This chain uses TRBV5-1 with TRBJ1-2; perhaps TRBD1 as D (5 bases). Germline loops: CDR1 SGHRS, CDR2 YFSETQ. CDR3 length: 13 residues. Trimming removed 2 bases from V and 6 bases from J, with 11 bases in between.

This clonotype appeared a few times. The chain employs TRBV7-9 and TRBJ1-3; 7 bases map to TRBD1. Germline assignment: CDR1 SEHNR and CDR2 FQNEAQ (reference sequence). The CDR3 is 15 amino acids. The V gene end was trimmed by 5 bases and the J gene end by 2 bases; junction bases not matched to a gene: 6. CDR3 nucleotides: TGTGCCAGCAGCCCCGACAGGGACCCTGGAAACACCATATATTTT. Amino acid sequence: CASSPDRDPGNTIYF.

There are many counts of this clonotype. The rearrangement joins TRBV6-1 to TRBJ2-2, with D possibly being TRBD2 (6 bases). CDR3 length equals 16 residues. Germline V gene sequence: CDR1 MNHNS, CDR2 SASEGT. The germline V and J ends were trimmed by 4 bases and 2 bases, with 14 bases remaining between them. The CDR3 protein is CASSASVEGNTGELFF. Here the CDR3 DNA reads TGTGCCAGCAGTGCCTCGGTGGAGGGAAACACCGGGGAGCTGTTTTTT.

This clonotype has only a few counts. V gene TRBV20-1 combines with J gene TRBJ2-7, with D perhaps given as TRBD1 or TRBD2 (5 bases each). This CDR3 contains 12 residues. The germline CDR1 and CDR2 sequences are DFQATT and SNEGSKA (reference sequence). CDR3 sequence (DNA): TGCAGGGGTGAGGGGTTCTACGACGAGCAGTACTTC. This gives the protein CRGEGFYDEQYF.

Concerning this clonotype: This may stem from a read error, because a much larger clone lies one nucleotide away. This chain connects TRBV18 to TRBJ1-1; D is unclear. CDR1 KGHSH and CDR2 LQKENI come from the germline V gene. The CDR3 sequence is 16 residues long. The V end was cut by 2 bases, the J end by 0 bases, with 13 bases between. The CDR3 is CASSPSTMDLNTEAFF. CDR3 nucleotides: TGTGCCAGCTCACCAAGCACGATGGACCTGAACACTGAAGCTTTCTTT.

This clonotype was found once. The chain couples TRBV29-1 to TRBJ2-4, with TRBD2 matching over 8 bases. This CDR3 contains 14 residues. From germline, CDR1 is SQVTM and CDR2 ANQGSEA. Trimming cost V 7 bases and J 0 bases; bases outside gene matches: 5. CDR3 amino acids: CSAVAGLAKNIQYF. The CDR3, as DNA: TGCAGCGCCGTAGCGGGGCTAGCCAAAAACATTCAGTACTTC. Full variable domain (outside the CDR3, taken from reference TRBV29-1 and TRBJ2-4): SAVISQKPSRDICQRGTSLTIQCQVDSQVTMMFWYRQQPGQSLTLIATANQGSEATYESGFVIDKFPISRPNLTFSTLTVSNMSPEDSSIYLCSAVAGLAKNIQYFGAGTRLSVL.

This clonotype was observed many times. The chain combines TRBV24-1 with TRBJ1-5; possible D gene TRBD1, 5 bases. The CDR3 covers 13 residues. CDR1 KGHDR and CDR2 SFDVKD come from the germline V gene. V dropped 4 bases and J dropped 4 bases, with 7 bases sitting between them. CDR3 residues: CATSDNRNQPQHF. DNA of the CDR3: TGTGCCACCAGTGACAACAGGAATCAGCCCCAGCATTTT.

The V gene is TRBV5-4, the J gene TRBJ2-5; D is perhaps TRBD1 or TRBD2 (5 bases each). V lost 2 bases to trimming and J lost 1 base, with 12 bases between them. This CDR3 comprises 15 residues. Germline CDR1 SGHNT, CDR2 YYREEE (reference sequence). CDR3 in DNA: TGTGCCAGCAGCTTTTCGTGGGGGAGCCAAGAGACCCAGTACTTC. It yields the protein CASSFSWGSQETQYF.

This clonotype was counted many times. The V gene is TRBV7-2, the J gene TRBJ2-5, with 13 positions matching TRBD2. CDR1 and CDR2 from the germline V gene are SGHTA and FQGNSA. V lost 4 bases to trimming and J lost 3 bases; unmatched junction nucleotides: 2. The CDR3 spans 15 residues. CDR3 bases: TGTGCCAGCAGCTGGACTAGCGGGGGCAAAGAGACCCAGTACTTC. Translated, it gives CASSWTSGGKETQYF.

This clonotype occurred many times. V gene TRBV19 combines with J gene TRBJ1-6, with no clear D. Trimming pared 4 bases from V and 5 bases from J, leaving 9 bases between. The length of the CDR3 is 14 residues. CDR1 is LNHDA, CDR2 SQIVND, per germline (reference sequence). The CDR3 reads CASSTGVNNSPLHF. The DNA of the CDR3 is TGTGCCAGTAGTACCGGGGTTAATAATTCACCCCTCCACTTT.